This entry is about one TCR beta chain. The sample holds a few counts of this clonotype. Its antigen is currently not known. No much larger clone is present one base from it, and per-base qualities are unavailable. V and J are truncated by 5 bases and 5 bases respectively, leaving an intervening sequence of 16 bases. The germline V gene gives CDR1 as SQVTM and CDR2 as ANQGSEA. From the cysteine through the phenylalanine, the CDR3 covers 14 amino acids. The DNA shown is the 42-base CDR3, in frame from base 1. This record comes from a study of T-cell reconstitution after alpha-beta-depleted transplantation in children (dated by TCRdb to 2016 to 2017). The study in broad terms: The study quantitatively tracked T-cell immune reconstitution after TCRalphabeta/CD19-depleted allogeneic hematopoietic cell transplantation in children using TCR repertoire profiling.

Libraries were made using PCR. Reads for this sample came from an Illumina HiSeq 2500. To normalize quantification of the TCRbeta repertoire, the TCR libraries were built with molecular barcoding that relied on unique molecular identifiers. TCRdb applied fastp at Q25 and MiXCR to the public reads, then kept only in-frame beta chains. CDR3 protein duplicates are merged, each entry listing the most common genes and DNA. The sample records some 390,000 distinct CDR3 sequences, roughly 22% of which are singletons. Clones ranked in the top ten supply around 4% of the sample. The rearrangement combines TRBV29-1 with TRBJ2-1; TRBD2 is a possible D gene, resting on 7 matching bases. This sequence was found in a human donor who donated a stem cell graft to a child with acute myeloid leukemia. This specimen was PBMCs from the stem cell graft donor, taken from the stem cell graft. The DNA sequence is as follows: TGCAGCGTTTCAAGGGGGGGCACCAACAATGAGCAGTTCTTC. Translated, it gives CSVSRGGTNNEQFF.